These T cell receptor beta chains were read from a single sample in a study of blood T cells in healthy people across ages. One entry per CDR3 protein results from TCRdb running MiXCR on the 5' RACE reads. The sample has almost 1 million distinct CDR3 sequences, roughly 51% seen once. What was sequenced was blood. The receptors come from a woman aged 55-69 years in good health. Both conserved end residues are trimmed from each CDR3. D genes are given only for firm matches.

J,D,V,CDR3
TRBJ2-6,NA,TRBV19,ASSLHRGMGSGANVLT
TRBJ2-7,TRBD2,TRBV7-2,ASSLESGGVGEQY
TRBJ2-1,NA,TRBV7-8,ASSLFGSYNEQF
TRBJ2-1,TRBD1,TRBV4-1,ASSHAGTGLHEQF
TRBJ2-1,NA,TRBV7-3,ASSLTRDSYNEQF
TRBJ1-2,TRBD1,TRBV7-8,ASSPGQGAFVRGYT
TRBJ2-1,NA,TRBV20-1,SADTSRRGNEQF
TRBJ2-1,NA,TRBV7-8,ASSQDGSTDTQF
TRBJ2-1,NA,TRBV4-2,ASSQDGAGLNEQF
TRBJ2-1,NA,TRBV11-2,ASSWEVGEQF
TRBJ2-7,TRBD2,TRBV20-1,SARNVAGGSYEQY
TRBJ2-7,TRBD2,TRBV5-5,ASSPTSLSEQY
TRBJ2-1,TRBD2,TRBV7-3,ASSLAGVDEQF
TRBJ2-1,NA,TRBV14,ASSQFQAIPGVEQF
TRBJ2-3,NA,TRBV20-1,SAMYRRGLFTDTQY
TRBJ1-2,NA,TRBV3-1,ASSQNSGNYGYT
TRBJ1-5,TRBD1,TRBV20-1,SATRTGGIDQPQH
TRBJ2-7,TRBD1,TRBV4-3,ASSQDLGQGAWEQY
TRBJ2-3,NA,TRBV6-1,ASGRLAGTDTQY
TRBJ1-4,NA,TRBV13,ASSPSFTNEKLF
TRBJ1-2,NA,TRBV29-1,SVEDRALTGNLLYGYT
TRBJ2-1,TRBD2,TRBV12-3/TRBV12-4,ASSLYLAGNEQF
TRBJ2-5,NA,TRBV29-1,SPLILGETQY
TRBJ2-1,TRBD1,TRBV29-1,SAGQGANNEQF
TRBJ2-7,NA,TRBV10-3,AISVGDYEQY
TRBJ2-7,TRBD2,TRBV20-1,SARRSGRAVYEQY
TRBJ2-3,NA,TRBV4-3,ASSQSLGSSDTQY
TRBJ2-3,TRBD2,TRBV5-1,ASSLDGTSGLPAGDTQY
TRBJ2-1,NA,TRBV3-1,ASSPELEGIHNEQF
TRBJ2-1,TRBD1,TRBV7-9,ASRAQGRYNEQF
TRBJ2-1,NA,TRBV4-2,ASSQVPWSGEQF
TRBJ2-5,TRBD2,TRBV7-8,ASSRHSGRGEETQY
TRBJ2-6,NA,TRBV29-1,SVGRSGANVLT
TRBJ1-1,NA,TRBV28,ASSLAQGWANTEAF
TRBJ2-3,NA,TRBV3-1,ASSRDTPITDTQY
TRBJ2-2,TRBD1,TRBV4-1,ASSQQQGFGRSGELF
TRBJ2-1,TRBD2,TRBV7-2,ASSPRGGEQF
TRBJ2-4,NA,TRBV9,ASSVGSSPNIQY
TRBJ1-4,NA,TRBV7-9,ASGWGGTNEKLF
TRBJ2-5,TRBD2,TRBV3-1,ASSQEPGLAVRETQY
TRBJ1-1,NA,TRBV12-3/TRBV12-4,ASSHTRNTEAF
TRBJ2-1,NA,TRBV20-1,GARTGGQIDEQF
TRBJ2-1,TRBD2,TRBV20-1,SAQGTSGLNEQF
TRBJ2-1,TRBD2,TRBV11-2,ASSLGGGTSGNNEQF
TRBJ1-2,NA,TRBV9,ASSGAPSGGPYGYT
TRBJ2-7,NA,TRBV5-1,ASSSDGGPYEQY
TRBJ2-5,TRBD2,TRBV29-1,SVEDPGGRVETQY
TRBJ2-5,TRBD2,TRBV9,ASSVAPIRAGGETQY
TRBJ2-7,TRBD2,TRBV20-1,SAPQSGASGLGQY
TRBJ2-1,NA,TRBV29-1,SAAGGLYNEQF
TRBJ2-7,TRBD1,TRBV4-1,ASSEEHRGYEQY
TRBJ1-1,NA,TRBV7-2,ASSSLSGNTEAF
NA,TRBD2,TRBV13,ASSLQRAGADEQY
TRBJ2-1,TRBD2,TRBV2,ASSGWTSGRDEQF
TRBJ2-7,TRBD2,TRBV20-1,SARDPAGVHEQY